The 31 T cell receptor beta chains presented below share a single source sample, sequenced in a study of blood T cell repertoires in COVID-19. Sequencing used immunoSEQ multiplex PCR; TCRdb keeps in-frame clones, though not all of them. The sample consists of some 100,000 clones, less than 90% of them appearing once. Sequencing was carried out using peripheral blood. The receptors derive from a man aged 25 to 45 in a cohort sampled during active COVID-19.

The V and J genes are TRBV5-4 and TRBJ1-1; weak D call: TRBD1 (5 bases). This CDR3 is built from 13 residues. The V end lost 7 bases, the J end lost 7 bases, and 17 bases lay between the germline ends. CDR1 and CDR2 from the germline V gene are SGHNT and YYREEE (reference sequence). In nucleotides, the CDR3 is TGTGCCAGCTCAGAAGGGGAGCGGGTTGAAGCTTTCTTT. It yields the protein CASSEGERVEAFF.

The gene calls are TRBV5-6 and TRBJ1-2, with D perhaps TRBD1 (5 bases). V lost 8 bases to trimming and J lost 6 bases, with 20 bases between them. This CDR3 region has 14 residues. Per the germline V gene, CDR1 is SGHDT and CDR2 is YYEEEE. The CDR3 sequence: CASTKTGHYDGYTF. DNA of the CDR3: TGTGCCAGTACGAAAACAGGTCACTACGATGGCTACACCTTC. The full variable domain, with the rest looked up from reference TRBV5-6 and TRBJ1-2, is DAGVTQSPTHLIKTRGQQVTLRCSPKSGHDTVSWYQQALGQGPQFIFQYYEEEERQRGNFPDRFSGHQFPNYSSELNVNALLLGDSALYLCASTKTGHYDGYTFGSGTRLTVV.

The chain couples TRBV2 to TRBJ2-7, with D perhaps TRBD2 (5 bases). The CDR3 is made up of 16 amino acids. Trimming took off 3 bases at V and 2 bases at J, with 17 bases between the two ends. The germline gives CDR1 SNHLY, CDR2 FYNNEI. The CDR3 here is CASSEGVTRPPYEQYF. For the CDR3, the DNA is TGTGCCAGCAGTGAGGGAGTGACTCGGCCCCCCTACGAGCAGTACTTC. Looking up the rest from reference TRBV2 and TRBJ2-7 gives the full variable domain: EPEVTQTPSHQVTQMGQEVILRCVPISNHLYFYWYRQILGQKVEFLVSFYNNEISEKSEIFDDQFSVERPDGSNFTLKIRSTKLEDSAMYFCASSEGVTRPPYEQYFGPGTRLTVT.

The chain combines TRBV19 with TRBJ2-2; TRBD1 matches at 7 bases. Germline assignment: CDR1 LNHDA and CDR2 SQIVND (reference sequence). V lost 6 bases to trimming and J lost 1 base; unmatched junction nucleotides: 5. The CDR3 length is 15 residues. The CDR3 bases are TGTGCCAGTAGGCCGGACAGGAGGAACACCGGGGAGCTGTTTTTT. As protein: CASRPDRRNTGELFF.

The CDR3 reads CASSLGGRDNEQFF. The CDR3 nucleotides are TGTGCCAGCAGCTTGGGGGGTCGCGACAATGAGCAGTTCTTC. This rearrangement joins TRBV7-2 to TRBJ2-1; D may be TRBD2 (6 bases). The germline V and J ends were trimmed by 3 bases and 5 bases, with 11 bases remaining between them. The germline V gene has CDR1 SGHTA and CDR2 FQGNSA. This CDR3 is built from 14 residues.

The J gene is TRBJ2-7, the V gene TRBV7-8; 10 bases line up with TRBD1. Per the germline V gene, CDR1 is SGHVS and CDR2 is FQNEAQ. The V and J ends lost 4 bases and 7 bases, in that order; junction bases with no gene match: 7. CDR3 length: 14 amino acids. CDR3 residues: CASSSGQGEGEQYF. The CDR3 coding sequence is TGTGCCAGCAGCTCCGGACAGGGGGAAGGGGAGCAGTACTTC. Based on the CDR3 plus reference TRBV7-8 and TRBJ2-7, the full variable domain is GAGVSQSPRYKVAKRGQDVALRCDPISGHVSLFWYQQALGQGPEFLTYFQNEAQLDKSGLPSDRFFAERPEGSVSTLKIQRTQQEDSAVYLCASSSGQGEGEQYFGPGTRLTVT.

CDR3 loop: CASRFARGSTYGYTF. The CDR3 DNA reads TGTGCCAGTAGATTCGCCCGAGGCAGTACCTATGGCTACACCTTC. This rearrangement joins TRBV19 to TRBJ1-2; no firm D call. This CDR3 contains 15 residues. V lost 6 bases, J lost 4 bases, and 18 bases lay in between. CDR1 is LNHDA and CDR2 is SQIVND in the germline V gene (reference sequence).

The V and J genes are TRBV5-5 and TRBJ1-4, with a weak D call TRBD1 (5 bases). Trimming shortened V by 1 base and J by 3 bases, and 13 bases separated the two germline ends. The CDR3 is 16 amino acids. Germline CDR1 SGHKS, CDR2 YYEKEE (reference sequence). The CDR3, as DNA: TGTGCCAGCAGCTTGTACGGGGGTTCGGCTAATGAAAAACTGTTTTTT. It is translated as CASSLYGGSANEKLFF.

The chain couples TRBV6-2 or TRBV6-3 to TRBJ1-5, with TRBD1 matching 7 bases. V was pared by 4 bases and J by 5 bases, with 8 bases of the junction left unmatched. Germline V lookup: CDR1 MNHEY, CDR2 SVGEGT. The CDR3 sequence is 15 residues long. DNA for the CDR3: TGTGCCAGCAGTTTGATCCAGACAGGGTATCAGCCCCAGCATTTT. Protein product: CASSLIQTGYQPQHF.

The genes are TRBV19 and TRBJ1-1, with D unclear. Germline-derived CDR1 and CDR2 are LNHDA and SQIVND (reference sequence). This CDR3 comprises 20 residues. V lost 2 bases, J lost 0 bases, and 25 bases lay in between. DNA of the CDR3: TGTGCCAGTAGTATATTCGGTGGAGGGAACAATAGGCTGCTGAACACTGAAGCTTTCTTT. Translating gives CASSIFGGGNNRLLNTEAFF.

The chain recombines TRBV7-2 with TRBJ1-2, with 7 bases matching TRBD1. Trimming took 6 bases from V and 2 from J; bases not matched to a gene: 6. Per the germline V gene, CDR1 is SGHTA and CDR2 is FQGNSA. The CDR3 length is 14 residues. The CDR3 DNA sequence: TGTGCCAGCAGGGAGGGGGGACAGAACTATGGCTACACCTTC. This codes for CASREGGQNYGYTF.

V gene TRBV5-5 combines with J gene TRBJ2-6; D gene unclear. The V end lost 2 bases, the J end lost 1 base, and 7 bases lay between the germline ends. Germline assignment: CDR1 SGHKS and CDR2 YYEKEE (reference sequence). This CDR3 spans 15 amino acids. Here the CDR3 reads CASSFLASGANVLTF. The CDR3 coding sequence is TGTGCCAGCAGCTTTCTGGCTTCTGGGGCCAACGTCCTGACTTTC. Full variable domain (outside the CDR3, taken from reference TRBV5-5 and TRBJ2-6): DAGVTQSPTHLIKTRGQQVTLRCSPISGHKSVSWYQQVLGQGPQFIFQYYEKEERGRGNFPDRFSARQFPNYSSELNVNALLLGDSALYLCASSFLASGANVLTFGAGSRLTVL.

This clone occurred once. The V call is TRBV11-3, the J call TRBJ2-2, with 7 bases lining up with TRBD2. Germline trimming cut 0 bases from V and 6 bases from J; bases unmatched to any gene: 4. The V gene's germline CDR1 is SGHNT and CDR2 YENEEA. The CDR3 runs 15 residues. CDR3 sequence: CASSLDGGTAGELFF. The CDR3 nucleotides read TGTGCCAGCAGCTTAGACGGGGGGACCGCCGGGGAGCTGTTTTTT.

V and J are TRBV6-1 and TRBJ2-6; 9 bases are shared with TRBD1. V was pared by 2 bases and J by 1 base, with 6 bases of the junction left unmatched. This CDR3 contains 18 residues. The germline V gene encodes CDR1 MNHNS and CDR2 SASEGT. DNA of the CDR3: TGTGCCAGCAGTGAAATCCCGGGACAGGGTTCTGGGGCCAACGTCCTGACTTTC. Its translation: CASSEIPGQGSGANVLTF.

V and J are TRBV3-1 (or the pseudogene TRBV3-2) and TRBJ2-3; D remains ambiguous. With 0 bases removed from V and 8 bases from J, the gap between germline ends came to 9 bases. CDR1 is LGHDT, CDR2 YNNKEL, per germline (reference sequence). This CDR3 contains 13 residues. The DNA for the CDR3 is TGTGCCAGCAGCCAAGATCCAACCGGTACGCAGTATTTT. It is translated as CASSQDPTGTQYF.

On this clone itself: Mismatch with germline at one junction end may stem from a read error. V and J are TRBV27 and TRBJ2-5; D is undetermined. Germline-derived CDR1 and CDR2 are MNHEY and SMNVEV (reference sequence). This CDR3 spans 11 amino acids. CDR3 in amino acids: CASSLLRWANF. The DNA of the CDR3 is TGTGCCAGCAGTTTATTAAGGTGGGCCAACTTC.

J is TRBJ1-4 and V is TRBV6-5, with 10 bases fitting TRBD1. This CDR3 comprises 14 residues. The germline CDR1 and CDR2 sequences are MNHEY and SVGAGI. V lost 2 bases to trimming and J lost 10 bases; unmatched junction nucleotides: 4. In DNA form, the CDR3 reads TGTGCCAGCAGTTACGGACAGGGGGTAGGAAAACTGTTTTTT. This gives the protein CASSYGQGVGKLFF.

This chain links TRBV5-1 with TRBJ1-6; D is unclear. The CDR3 has 14 residues. Germline CDR1 reads SGHRS; CDR2 reads YFSETQ. V was clipped by 7 bases and J by 7 bases, with 15 bases between them. The CDR3 sequence is CASSEKVSNSPLHF. CDR3 DNA: TGCGCCAGCTCGGAGAAGGTTTCCAATTCACCCCTCCACTTT.

The rearrangement uses TRBV29-1 and TRBJ1-2, with D hard to call. Trimming took off 7 bases at V and 3 bases at J, with 12 bases between the two ends. The CDR3 spans 12 residues. Germline V gene lookup returns CDR1 SQVTM and CDR2 ANQGSEA. CDR3 amino acids: CSAASGDYGYTF. CDR3 sequence (DNA): TGCAGCGCCGCTTCAGGTGACTATGGCTACACCTTC.

This clone showed up just once. Its ends do not fully match the called genes, so a read error is possible. V and J are TRBV19 and TRBJ2-5; D not resolved. Germline V CDR1 and CDR2: LNHDA, SQIVND (reference sequence). This CDR3 has 13 amino acids. DNA for the CDR3: TGTGCCTGTAGTATTTCCCAGCAAGAGACCCAGTACTTC. Translation gives CACSISQQETQYF.

This clone was counted only a few times. The chain combines TRBV19 with TRBJ1-5; D uncertain. This CDR3 contains 16 residues. V gave up 0 bases and J gave up 5 bases, with 14 bases separating them. Germline CDR1 LNHDA, CDR2 SQIVND (reference sequence). In nucleotides, the CDR3 is TGTGCCAGTAGTATAGACGGGGAAGGTCTTCATCAGCCCCAGCATTTT. The encoded protein is CASSIDGEGLHQPQHF. Looking up the rest from reference TRBV19 and TRBJ1-5 gives the full variable domain: DGGITQSPKYLFRKEGQNVTLSCEQNLNHDAMYWYRQDPGQGLRLIYYSQIVNDFQKGDIAEGYSVSREKKESFPLTVTSAQKNPTAFYLCASSIDGEGLHQPQHFGDGTRLSIL.

The rearrangement links TRBV4-1 to TRBJ1-6; the D is unclear. CDR3 length: 16 residues. Trimming removed 0 bases at V and 8 bases at J, with 14 bases between. Germline assignment: CDR1 MGHRA and CDR2 YSYEKL. CDR3 nucleotides: TGCGCCAGCAGCCAAGACAGAGCGGTAAAACATTCACCCCTCCACTTT. Its translation: CASSQDRAVKHSPLHF.

The V gene is TRBV6-5, the J gene TRBJ2-1; TRBD2 matches at 8 bases. Germline V gene lookup returns CDR1 MNHEY and CDR2 SVGAGI. The CDR3 has 15 amino acids. V gave up 5 bases and J gave up 8 bases; unmatched junction bases: 11. The CDR3, as DNA: TGTGCCAGCAGTCAGAGCGGGGGAGAGACCCATGAGCAGTTCTTC. It translates to CASSQSGGETHEQFF.

The chain carries TRBV5-1 and TRBJ2-1, with a possible D match to TRBD2 (5 bases). V lost 4 bases and J lost 0, with 11 bases in between. Germline loops: CDR1 SGHRS, CDR2 YFSETQ. The CDR3 is made up of 15 amino acids. CDR3 DNA sequence: TGCGCCAGCAGCGGGCGGGCGGACTCCTACAATGAGCAGTTCTTC. Translated, it gives CASSGRADSYNEQFF. Looking up the rest from reference TRBV5-1 and TRBJ2-1 gives the full variable domain: KAGVTQTPRYLIKTRGQQVTLSCSPISGHRSVSWYQQTPGQGLQFLFEYFSETQRNKGNFPGRFSGRQFSNSRSEMNVSTLELGDSALYLCASSGRADSYNEQFFGPGTRLTVL.

The chain joins TRBV19 to TRBJ2-7; a weak D match, TRBD1 (6 bases). The CDR3 spans 13 residues. Germline V gives CDR1 LNHDA, CDR2 SQIVND (reference sequence). The germline V and J ends were trimmed by 5 bases and 5 bases, with 13 bases remaining between them. Here the CDR3 DNA reads TGTGCCAGTAGTTGGATGGGGGACAACGAGCAGTACTTC. Protein product: CASSWMGDNEQYF.

V usage is TRBV12-5 and J usage is TRBJ1-3, with D perhaps matching TRBD1 (5 bases). V lost 4 bases and J lost 0, with 13 bases in between. CDR1 is LGHNT and CDR2 is FRNRAP in the germline V gene. This CDR3 contains 16 residues. The CDR3 spells CASGSGGPSSGNTIYF. CDR3 nucleotides: TGTGCTAGTGGTTCGGGGGGTCCCAGCTCTGGAAACACCATATATTTT.

CDR3 nucleotides: TGTGCCTGGAGTGGGCAGTCAAAAAACATTCAGTACTTC. Its protein product is CAWSGQSKNIQYF. The chain employs TRBV30 and TRBJ2-4, with D uncertain. The germline V and J ends were trimmed by 1 base and 4 bases, with 8 bases remaining between them. Germline V gene data show CDR1 as GTSNPN and CDR2 as SVGIG (reference sequence). This CDR3 region has 13 residues.

The chain combines TRBV5-4 with TRBJ2-2; the match to TRBD2 covers 16 bases. The trim removed 5 bases at V and 5 bases at J, leaving 12 bases unmatched. Per the germline V gene, CDR1 is SGHNT and CDR2 is YYREEE (reference sequence). The CDR3 runs 19 residues. CDR3 sequence: CASSRPGLAGGHRTGELFF. In DNA form, the CDR3 reads TGTGCCAGCAGTCGGCCGGGACTAGCGGGGGGGCATCGAACCGGGGAGCTGTTTTTT.

This clone was recorded once. The chain links TRBV7-2 to TRBJ2-2, with 8 bases that match TRBD1. Germline CDR1 reads SGHTA; CDR2 reads FQGNSA. The CDR3 has 17 amino acids. The V and J ends lost 5 bases and 1 base, in that order; junction bases with no gene match: 9. The CDR3 nucleotides read TGTGCCAGCAGCCGCAGGCAGGGGGCTTTGAACACCGGGGAGCTGTTTTTT. Protein product: CASSRRQGALNTGELFF. Full variable domain (missing parts from reference TRBV7-2 and TRBJ2-2): GAGVSQSPSNKVTEKGKDVELRCDPISGHTALYWYRQSLGQGLEFLIYFQGNSAPDKSGLPSDRFSAERTGGSVSTLTIQRTQQEDSAVYLCASSRRQGALNTGELFFGEGSRLTVL.

The chain couples TRBV7-9 to TRBJ2-2, with D possibly being TRBD2 (5 bases). Per germline, CDR1 SEHNR and CDR2 FQNEAQ (reference sequence). Trimming took off 3 bases at V and 5 bases at J, with 19 bases between the two ends. CDR3 size: 17 residues. The CDR3 DNA sequence: TGTGCCAGCAGCTTGGGTGTTTCCGGGGAAGGAACCGGGGAGCTGTTTTTT. It specifies CASSLGVSGEGTGELFF.

The chain carries TRBV28 and TRBJ2-1, with D possibly matching TRBD1 (6 bases). The CDR3 is 17 residues long. Germline lookup yields CDR1 MDHEN and CDR2 SYDVKM. V was trimmed by 1 base and J by 7 bases, leaving 20 bases between them. The CDR3 DNA sequence: TGTGCCAGCAGTTTATCCCAACCAGGGGCGGGTCGGAATGAGCAGTTCTTC. It encodes CASSLSQPGAGRNEQFF.